Below, 30 T cell receptor beta chains from the same sample are listed, as sequenced in a study of cytomegalovirus exposure and HLA in healthy donors. The PCR was carried out with 60 Vbeta primers and 13 Jbeta primers. Method: immunoSEQ multiplex PCR; TCRdb's copy keeps in-frame clones and lacks some. Here the sample spans about 160,000 clones, 65% to 85% being singletons. Sequencing input: PBMCs. The receptors shown here come from a male donor in good health and CMV-seronegative.

This clone was found a few times. This chain connects TRBV14 to TRBJ2-7, with TRBD2 identical over 9 bases. The V gene end was trimmed by 0 bases and the J gene end by 5 bases; junction bases not matched to a gene: 11. The CDR3 totals 17 residues. Germline CDR1 reads SGHDN; CDR2 reads FVKESK. The CDR3 loop is CASSQDLSAGGVNEQYF. CDR3 DNA sequence: TGTGCCAGCAGCCAAGATCTGTCAGCGGGAGGTGTCAACGAGCAGTACTTC.

The chain links TRBV28 to TRBJ1-2; the D gene is possibly TRBD1 (6 bases). The CDR3 runs 17 residues. V gave up 2 bases and J gave up 2 bases, with 18 bases separating them. CDR1 MDHEN and CDR2 SYDVKM come from the germline V gene. Here the CDR3 DNA reads TGTGCCAGCAGTTTAATATCTACGGGACAAGTAAACTATGGCTACACCTTC. Amino acid sequence: CASSLISTGQVNYGYTF.

As for this clone: One end of the junction varies from germline; a read error may be responsible. The chain has TRBV5-1 and TRBJ2-1, with D possibly being TRBD2 (5 bases). CDR3 length: 16 residues. CDR1 SGHRS and CDR2 YFSETQ come from the germline V gene. The CDR3 sequence: CASSLAVRASNNEQFF. The DNA for the CDR3 is TGCGCCAGCAGCTTGGCCGTGCGGGCCTCCAACAATGAGCAGTTCTTC. Full variable domain (rest looked up from reference TRBV5-1 and TRBJ2-1): KAGVTQTPRYLIKTRGQQVTLSCSPISGHRSVSWYQQTPGQGLQFLFEYFSETQRNKGNFPGRFSGRQFSNSRSEMNVSTLELGDSALYLCASSLAVRASNNEQFFGPGTRLTVL.

The chain has TRBV7-8 and TRBJ1-3; D might be TRBD1 (6 bases). There are 15 residues in the CDR3. Germline lookup yields CDR1 SGHVS and CDR2 FQNEAQ. Trimming stripped 5 bases from V and 3 bases from J, with 14 bases between. CDR3 nucleotide sequence: TGTGCCAGCAGCCCCGAGGGGGAAGGTGGAAACACCATATATTTT. Protein product: CASSPEGEGGNTIYF.

The chain uses TRBV29-1 and TRBJ1-3; a possible D gene is TRBD1 (5 bases). This CDR3 region has 16 residues. Trimming cost V 4 bases and J 2 bases, with 18 bases left between them. CDR1 is SQVTM, CDR2 ANQGSEA, per germline. CDR3 protein: CSVAGISGGAGNTIYF. The CDR3 DNA sequence: TGCAGCGTTGCCGGAATCTCGGGGGGTGCTGGAAACACCATATATTTT.

The chain employs TRBV6-4 and TRBJ2-2, with 10 bases identical to TRBD1. Germline assignment: CDR1 MRHNA and CDR2 SNTAGT. This CDR3 contains 16 residues. V shed 4 bases and J 6 bases; nucleotides not matched to a gene: 8. The CDR3 nucleotides are TGTGCCAGCAGTGTATGGACAGGGGGTATCGCCGGGGAGCTGTTTTTT. As protein: CASSVWTGGIAGELFF.

The chain couples TRBV30 to TRBJ2-2; D is uncertain. Trimming removed 1 base from V and 6 bases from J, with 6 bases in between. Germline V gene lookup returns CDR1 GTSNPN and CDR2 SVGIG (reference sequence). This CDR3 spans 12 amino acids. As DNA, the CDR3 is TGTGCCTGGAGTGAGAGTGCCGGGGAGCTGTTTTTT. This sequence encodes CAWSESAGELFF.

The V call is TRBV7-8, the J call TRBJ1-5; 8 bases map to TRBD1. The V gene's germline CDR1 is SGHVS and CDR2 FQNEAQ. The CDR3 is 17 residues long. With V trimmed by 0 bases and J by 4 bases, 8 bases remained unmatched. The CDR3 coding sequence is TGTGCCAGCAGCTTAGCGGGGGCAGGGGGCGCGAATCAGCCCCAGCATTTT. The encoded protein is CASSLAGAGGANQPQHF.

The V call is TRBV5-6, the J call TRBJ2-2; D perhaps matches TRBD1 (6 bases). From germline, CDR1 is SGHDT and CDR2 YYEEEE. The V gene lost 4 bases and the J gene lost 2 bases, with 15 bases spanning the gap. The length of the CDR3 is 16 residues. This chain's CDR3 is CASSPIDRPNTGELFF. DNA for the CDR3: TGTGCCAGCAGCCCGATAGACAGGCCAAACACCGGGGAGCTGTTTTTT.

The gene calls are TRBV19 and TRBJ2-3; the match to TRBD2 covers 9 bases. This CDR3 has 15 residues. Trimming cost V 2 bases and J 4 bases; bases outside gene matches: 4. Per the germline V gene, CDR1 is LNHDA and CDR2 is SQIVND (reference sequence). CDR3 protein: CASSIQRGVADTQYF. The CDR3 region has the DNA TGTGCCAGTAGTATACAGCGGGGGGTCGCAGATACGCAGTATTTT.

This chain connects TRBV4-1 to TRBJ2-7; D gene unclear. Germline V gene sequence: CDR1 MGHRA, CDR2 YSYEKL. V was shortened by 0 bases and J by 6 bases, with 15 bases between the two germline ends. This CDR3 region has 15 residues. CDR3 in DNA: TGCGCCAGCAGCCAAGAGGCCGGCTTCCCGGGCGAGCAGTACTTC. It translates to CASSQEAGFPGEQYF.

This clone was counted between two and nine times. The chain combines TRBV28 with TRBJ1-1; D remains unclear. Per germline, CDR1 MDHEN and CDR2 SYDVKM. CDR3 size: 14 residues. Deletions cut 6 bases from V and 4 bases from J, with 15 bases between. For the CDR3, the DNA is TGTGCCAGCAGACGCTCATCTCAAGCCACTGAAGCTTTCTTT. Translation: CASRRSSQATEAFF. The variable domain in full, with the rest retrieved from reference TRBV28 and TRBJ1-1, is DVKVTQSSRYLVKRTGEKVFLECVQDMDHENMFWYRQDPGLGLRLIYFSYDVKMKEKGDIPEGYSVSREKKERFSLILESASTNQTSMYLCASRRSSQATEAFFGQGTRLTVV.

This clone was counted a single time. The chain joins TRBV11-1 to TRBJ2-5; tentative D call: TRBD2 (6 bases). The CDR3 totals 16 residues. The germline V gene has CDR1 SGHAT and CDR2 FQDESV (reference sequence). Trimming removed 5 bases from V and 5 bases from J, with 21 bases in between. CDR3: CASSRLGKRFFETQYF. CDR3 DNA sequence: TGTGCCAGCAGCCGACTAGGGAAGCGCTTCTTTGAGACCCAGTACTTC.

The chain links TRBV19 to TRBJ1-5, with 9 bases fitting TRBD1. From germline, CDR1 is LNHDA and CDR2 SQIVND (reference sequence). V trimming: 4 bases; J trimming: 6 bases; junction bases outside the gene matches: 13. This CDR3 has 17 amino acids. CDR3 sequence reads: CASSTRTGAPSSQPQHF. The CDR3 DNA sequence: TGTGCCAGTAGTACCCGGACAGGGGCCCCTTCGAGTCAGCCCCAGCATTTT. The variable domain in full, completed from reference TRBV19 and TRBJ1-5, reads DGGITQSPKYLFRKEGQNVTLSCEQNLNHDAMYWYRQDPGQGLRLIYYSQIVNDFQKGDIAEGYSVSREKKESFPLTVTSAQKNPTAFYLCASSTRTGAPSSQPQHFGDGTRLSIL.

This clone was counted only a few times. The V gene is TRBV10-3, the J gene TRBJ2-2; D ambiguous. The CDR3 totals 14 residues. Germline V CDR1 and CDR2: ENHRY, SYGVKD. Trimming removed 5 bases at V and 0 bases at J, with 7 bases between. The CDR3 nucleotides are TGTGCCATCAGTAGCGTGGCGAACACCGGGGAGCTGTTTTTT. Translating gives CAISSVANTGELFF.

V is TRBV10-1 and J is TRBJ1-2, with 9 bases aligning to TRBD1. V shed 7 bases, J shed 8 bases, and the junction held 8 bases outside the gene matches. Germline-derived CDR1 and CDR2 are WNHNN and SYGVQD (reference sequence). This CDR3 has 13 residues. The CDR3 coding sequence is TGCGCCAGCACCGAAGACAGGGGGAGCGGCTACACCTTC. Translation: CASTEDRGSGYTF.

Remarks on this clone: Other DNA sequences in this sample translate to the same CDR3. The chain recombines TRBV29-1 with TRBJ2-3; D is ambiguous. Germline CDR1 SQVTM, CDR2 ANQGSEA. Deletions cut 7 bases from V and 1 base from J, with 3 bases between. This CDR3 is built from 10 residues. The CDR3 coding sequence is TGCAGCGCAGGCACAGATACGCAGTATTTT. This codes for CSAGTDTQYF.

The CDR3 nucleotides are TGTGCCAGTAGTATACGCGGACAGATTGGGTCGTACCAAGAGACCCAGTACTTC. It translates to CASSIRGQIGSYQETQYF. The chain recombines TRBV19 with TRBJ2-5; the D gene is possibly TRBD1 (6 bases). In germline, CDR1 is LNHDA, CDR2 SQIVND (reference sequence). The ends were cut back, 2 bases at V and 0 bases at J, with 19 bases in the middle. The CDR3 sequence is 18 residues long. Full variable domain (rest looked up from reference TRBV19 and TRBJ2-5): DGGITQSPKYLFRKEGQNVTLSCEQNLNHDAMYWYRQDPGQGLRLIYYSQIVNDFQKGDIAEGYSVSREKKESFPLTVTSAQKNPTAFYLCASSIRGQIGSYQETQYFGPGTRLLVL.

The chain is built from TRBV6-5 and TRBJ2-3, with 9 bases identical to TRBD1. Germline V gene sequence: CDR1 MNHEY, CDR2 SVGAGI. Germline trimming cut 6 bases from V and 4 bases from J; bases unmatched to any gene: 5. The CDR3 runs 14 residues. The CDR3 bases are TGTGCCAGCAGGGACAGGGGAGGGGCAGATACGCAGTATTTT. Translated: CASRDRGGADTQYF.

In its sample, this clone was seen once. V gene TRBV28 combines with J gene TRBJ2-7, with D maybe TRBD2 (5 bases). The length of the CDR3 is 12 residues. Germline V gives CDR1 MDHEN, CDR2 SYDVKM. Trimming pared 6 bases from V and 2 bases from J, leaving 8 bases between. The CDR3 DNA is TGTGCCAGCAGGGAGAGGGCCTACGAGCAGTACTTC. Encoded protein: CASRERAYEQYF.

This chain connects TRBV29-1 to TRBJ1-1, with D uncertain. Germline V CDR1 and CDR2: SQVTM, ANQGSEA. V gave up 7 bases and J gave up 7 bases, with 19 bases separating them. The CDR3 is 13 residues long. The CDR3: CSASAGIHNEAFF. CDR3 sequence (DNA): TGCAGCGCGTCGGCCGGGATTCACAATGAAGCTTTCTTT.

The genes are TRBV7-2 and TRBJ2-3; the D gene is possibly TRBD1 (6 bases). V was shortened by 2 bases and J by 2 bases, with 11 bases between the two germline ends. This CDR3 contains 15 residues. Germline loops: CDR1 SGHTA, CDR2 FQGNSA. In DNA, the CDR3 is TGTGCCAGCAGCTTATTCGGGGACACCACAGATACGCAGTATTTT. Translation: CASSLFGDTTDTQYF.

A few counts support this clone. The genes are TRBV30 and TRBJ1-1, with D perhaps matching TRBD1 (6 bases). This CDR3 is 12 amino acids long. The ends were cut back, 2 bases at V and 6 bases at J, with 10 bases in the middle. The germline V gene has CDR1 GTSNPN and CDR2 SVGIG (reference sequence). CDR3 residues: CAWSTGGPEAFF. For the CDR3, the DNA is TGTGCCTGGAGTACGGGGGGCCCTGAAGCTTTCTTT.

The CDR3 region is CASSLLGERETQYF. CDR3 coding DNA: TGTGCCAGCAGCTTGTTAGGAGAAAGAGAGACCCAGTACTTC. The J gene is TRBJ2-5, the V gene TRBV7-2, with D uncertain. Germline lookup yields CDR1 SGHTA and CDR2 FQGNSA. Trimming took 3 bases from V and 4 from J, leaving 12 bases between them. The CDR3 runs 14 residues. Filled out from reference TRBV7-2 and TRBJ2-5, the complete variable domain reads GAGVSQSPSNKVTEKGKDVELRCDPISGHTALYWYRQSLGQGLEFLIYFQGNSAPDKSGLPSDRFSAERTGGSVSTLTIQRTQQEDSAVYLCASSLLGERETQYFGPGTRLLVL.

The chain employs TRBV16 and TRBJ1-5; no reliable D call. The CDR3 totals 15 residues. From germline, CDR1 is KGHSY and CDR2 FQNENV. V gave up 1 base and J gave up 4 bases, with 11 bases separating them. DNA of the CDR3: TGTGCCAGCAGCCAATTCAGCAGGCTAAATCAGCCCCAGCATTTT. It codes for CASSQFSRLNQPQHF.

The chain uses TRBV7-9 and TRBJ2-2; 7 bases align to TRBD2. The V segment lost 4 bases and the J segment 4 bases; nucleotides outside the gene matches: 3. Germline CDR1 and CDR2: SEHNR and FQNEAQ (reference sequence). The CDR3 runs 14 residues. CDR3 sequence (DNA): TGTGCCAGCAGCTCGGGACTACTCACCGGGGAGCTGTTTTTT. Translation: CASSSGLLTGELFF.

In its sample, this clone was seen a few times. The V gene is TRBV4-2, the J gene TRBJ1-3; the match to TRBD1 covers 8 bases. This CDR3 has 15 amino acids. Trimming took 5 bases from V and 2 from J; bases not matched to a gene: 5. The germline gives CDR1 LGHNA, CDR2 YNFKEQ. As DNA, the CDR3 is TGTGCCAGCAGCGGATACAGGGGGACTGGAAACACCATATATTTT. This codes for CASSGYRGTGNTIYF.

The chain uses TRBV19 and TRBJ2-7; 7 bases match TRBD1. Looked up from germline, CDR1 is LNHDA and CDR2 is SQIVND (reference sequence). CDR3 size: 13 residues. The V segment lost 3 bases and the J segment 2 bases; nucleotides outside the gene matches: 1. In DNA form, the CDR3 reads TGTGCCAGTAGTATGGGACAGCCCTACGAGCAGTACTTC. Amino acid sequence: CASSMGQPYEQYF.

The chain combines TRBV27 with TRBJ1-5; 7 bases match TRBD1. The CDR3 runs 16 residues. Germline CDR1 MNHEY, CDR2 SMNVEV (reference sequence). Trimming at V came to 5 bases and at J to 0 bases, leaving 7 bases not matched to a gene. The CDR3 here is CASSPRQGNSNQPQHF. The CDR3, as DNA: TGTGCCAGCAGTCCCCGACAGGGCAATAGCAATCAGCCCCAGCATTTT.

CDR3 sequence reads: CASSLAPGGNQPQHF. DNA of the CDR3: TGTGCCAGCAGCTTAGCCCCGGGCGGGAATCAGCCCCAGCATTTT. The genes are TRBV11-2 and TRBJ1-5; unclear D gene. Trimming stripped 1 base from V and 4 bases from J, with 11 bases between. Germline CDR1 SGHAT, CDR2 FQNNGV. The CDR3 is 15 amino acids.